Each of the 14 T cell receptor beta chains below was sequenced from the same sample in a study of T cells in Graves' hyperthyroidism and ophthalmopathy. Using RNA transcripts as the source, TCR beta CDR3 regions were amplified. The HTBI set primed first-round TCR CDR3 RT-PCR. In TCRdb, the multiplex PCR reads were re-called with MiXCR into one record per CDR3 protein. Of 500,000 to 600,000 distinct CDR3 sequences detected, around 46% appear once; the ten largest clones hold roughly 7.7%. The sequenced material came from peripheral blood or thyroid tissue (not recorded which). These receptors were obtained from a woman aged 18-29 years with Graves' hyperthyroidism.

The chain recombines TRBV29-1 with TRBJ2-7; TRBD1 is a possible D gene (6 bases). The V gene lost 6 bases and the J gene lost 3 bases, with 9 bases spanning the gap. Germline lookup yields CDR1 SQVTM and CDR2 ANQGSEA. The CDR3 covers 11 residues. CDR3: CSVNRVYEQYF. The CDR3 DNA is TGCAGCGTAAACAGGGTCTACGAGCAGTACTTC.

This clonotype was picked up many times. This chain links TRBV6-6 with TRBJ2-7; no reliable D call. V was cut by 5 bases and J by 7 bases, with 21 bases left in between. The CDR3 sequence is 15 residues long. Germline assignment: CDR1 MNHNY and CDR2 SVGAGI (reference sequence). The CDR3 here is CASSRGTSPRYEQYF. DNA of the CDR3: TGTGCCAGCAGTCGAGGAACCTCACCGAGGTATGAGCAGTACTTC.

This chain connects TRBV11-3 to TRBJ2-5; D unresolved. The J call may be mistaken, given a closer DNA end match to TRBJ2-1. The germline gives CDR1 SGHNT, CDR2 YENEEA. This CDR3 has 12 amino acids. The chain's CDR3 is CASSLGPRGQFF. For the CDR3, the DNA is TGTGCCAGCAGCTTAGGCCCGCGAGGGCAGTTCTTC.

With regard to this clonotype: A read error is possible here, since a much larger clone lies one base away. V gene TRBV6-4 combines with J gene TRBJ2-3, with 8 positions matching TRBD2. From germline, CDR1 is MRHNA and CDR2 SNTAGT. CDR3 length: 15 amino acids. The CDR3 sequence is CASSDRAGDTGTQYF. The CDR3 nucleotides read TGTGCCAGCAGTGACAGAGCGGGGGACACAGGTACGCAGTATTTT.

This chain joins TRBV11-2 and TRBJ1-2; TRBD1 is a possible D gene (6 bases). Germline V gives CDR1 SGHAT, CDR2 FQNNGV. The CDR3 length is 13 residues. The ends were cut back, 0 bases at V and 8 bases at J, with 10 bases in the middle. CDR3 DNA sequence: TGTGCCAGCAGCTTAGACAGGGGTATGGGCTACACCTTC. Translated, it gives CASSLDRGMGYTF. Filled out from reference TRBV11-2 and TRBJ1-2, the complete variable domain reads EAGVAQSPRYKIIEKRQSVAFWCNPISGHATLYWYQQILGQGPKLLIQFQNNGVVDDSQLPKDRFSAERLKGVDSTLKIQPAKLEDSAVYLCASSLDRGMGYTFGSGTRLTVV.

This clonotype was seen ten or more times. The rearrangement links TRBV7-6 to TRBJ2-2, with a weak D call TRBD2 (6 bases). CDR3 size: 16 residues. Per the germline V gene, CDR1 is SGHVS and CDR2 is FNYEAQ. The V end was cut by 4 bases, the J end by 0 bases, with 12 bases between. CDR3 residues: CASSSQAGPNTGELFF. The CDR3 nucleotides read TGTGCCAGCAGCTCCCAAGCGGGCCCGAACACCGGGGAGCTGTTTTTT.

This clonotype was recorded once. A single base separates this from a much larger clone, so it may be a read error. J is TRBJ1-5 and V is TRBV19, with D hard to call. The germline gives CDR1 LNHDA, CDR2 SQIVND (reference sequence). The CDR3 spans 19 residues. Here the CDR3 DNA reads TGTGCCGGTAGTATAAAATGGACCGCAGCTTCTTATAGCAATCAGCCCCAGCATTTT. Its protein is CAGSIKWTAASYSNQPQHF.

This clonotype has ten or more counts. The chain has TRBV6-5 and TRBJ2-5; 8 positions agree with TRBD1. The CDR3 sequence is 15 residues long. Looked up from germline, CDR1 is MNHEY and CDR2 is SVGAGI. V dropped 2 bases and J dropped 4; count of bases not matched to a gene: 6. This chain's CDR3 is CASSYPDRVGETQYF. Written as DNA, the CDR3 is TGTGCCAGCAGTTACCCGGACAGGGTAGGAGAGACCCAGTACTTC.

The DNA of the CDR3 is TGTGCCATCAGTGGGGATAGCGCCAATACCTTC. Translating gives CAISGDSANTF. The rearrangement links TRBV10-3 to TRBJ1-2, with D uncertain. V lost 4 bases to trimming and J lost 14 bases, with 14 bases between them. Looked up from germline, CDR1 is ENHRY and CDR2 is SYGVKD. The CDR3 sequence is 11 residues long.

The chain uses TRBV10-3 and TRBJ1-5; D unresolved. V lost 3 bases, J lost 0 bases, and 9 bases lay in between. The CDR3 has 15 amino acids. Germline lookup yields CDR1 ENHRY and CDR2 SYGVKD. The CDR3, as DNA: TGTGCCATCAGTGACGGAGGGAATAGCAATCAGCCCCAGCATTTT. Translation: CAISDGGNSNQPQHF.

This chain joins TRBV7-2 and TRBJ2-1; D is possibly TRBD1 (6 bases). This CDR3 has 15 residues. The V gene lost 5 bases and the J gene lost 5 bases, with 16 bases spanning the gap. From germline, CDR1 is SGHTA and CDR2 FQGNSA. CDR3 amino acids: CASSLSRDTNNEQFF. The CDR3 DNA sequence: TGTGCCAGCAGCCTGAGTAGGGACACCAACAATGAGCAGTTCTTC.

In its sample, this clonotype was seen many times. The chain has TRBV7-9 and TRBJ1-2, with D unclear. The V end lost 5 bases, the J end lost 4 bases, and 11 bases lay between the germline ends. Germline V gene data show CDR1 as SEHNR and CDR2 as FQNEAQ (reference sequence). This CDR3 contains 13 residues. The CDR3 sequence is CASSPATRYGYTF. In DNA form, the CDR3 reads TGTGCCAGCAGCCCAGCAACCCGCTATGGCTACACCTTC.

This clonotype was counted ten times or more. V and J are TRBV9 and TRBJ2-7; D perhaps matches TRBD2 (6 bases). V lost 0 bases and J lost 1, with 11 bases in between. Germline V CDR1 and CDR2: SGDLS, YYNGEE. The CDR3 runs to 15 residues. CDR3 in amino acids: CASSVGASASYEQYF. DNA of the CDR3: TGTGCCAGCAGCGTAGGTGCTAGCGCATCCTACGAGCAGTACTTC.

A remark on this clonotype: Since no conserved phenylalanine or tryptophan closes the CDR3, a read error is the likely cause. V usage is TRBV29-1 and J usage is TRBJ1-5, with 7 positions matching TRBD1. The CDR3 covers 12 residues. CDR1 is SQVTM and CDR2 is ANQGSEA in the germline V gene. The CDR3, as DNA: TGCAGTCGCAACAGGGGAGGCCAGCCCCAGCATCTT. Its protein is CSRNRGGQPQHL.